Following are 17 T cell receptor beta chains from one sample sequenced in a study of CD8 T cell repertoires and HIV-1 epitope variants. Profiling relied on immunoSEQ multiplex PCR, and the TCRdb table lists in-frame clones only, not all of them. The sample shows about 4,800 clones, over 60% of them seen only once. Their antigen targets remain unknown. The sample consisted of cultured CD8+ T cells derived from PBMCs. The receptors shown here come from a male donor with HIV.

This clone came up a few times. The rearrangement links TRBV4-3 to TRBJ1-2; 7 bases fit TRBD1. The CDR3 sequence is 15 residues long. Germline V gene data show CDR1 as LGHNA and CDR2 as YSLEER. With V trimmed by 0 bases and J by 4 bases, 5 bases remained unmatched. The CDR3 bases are TGCGCCAGCAGCCAAGATCTGGACAGGCTCTATGGCTACACCTTC. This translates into CASSQDLDRLYGYTF.

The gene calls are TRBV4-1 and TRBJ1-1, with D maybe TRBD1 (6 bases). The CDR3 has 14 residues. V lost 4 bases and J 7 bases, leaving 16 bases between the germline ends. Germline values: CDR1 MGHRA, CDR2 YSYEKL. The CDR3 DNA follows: TGCGCCAGCAGCCCTCAGGGAAGGGGGAGTGAAGCTTTCTTT. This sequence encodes CASSPQGRGSEAFF.

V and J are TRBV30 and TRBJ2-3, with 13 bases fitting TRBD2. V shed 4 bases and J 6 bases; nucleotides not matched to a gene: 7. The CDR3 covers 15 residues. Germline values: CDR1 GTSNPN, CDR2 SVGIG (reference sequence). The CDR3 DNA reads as TGTGCCTGGACCCCGACTAGCGGGGGGCGGGATACGCAGTATTTT. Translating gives CAWTPTSGGRDTQYF.

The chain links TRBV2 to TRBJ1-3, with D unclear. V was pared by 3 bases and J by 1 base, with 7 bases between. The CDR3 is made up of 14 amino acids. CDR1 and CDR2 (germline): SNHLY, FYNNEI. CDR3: CASSDAASGNTIYF. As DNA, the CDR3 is TGTGCCAGCAGTGACGCTGCGTCTGGAAACACCATATATTTT.

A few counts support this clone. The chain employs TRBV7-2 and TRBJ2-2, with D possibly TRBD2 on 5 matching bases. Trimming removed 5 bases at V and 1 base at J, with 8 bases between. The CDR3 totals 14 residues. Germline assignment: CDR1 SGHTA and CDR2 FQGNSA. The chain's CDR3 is CASSPGVNTGELFF. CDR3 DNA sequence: TGTGCCAGCAGCCCCGGGGTGAACACCGGGGAGCTGTTTTTT.

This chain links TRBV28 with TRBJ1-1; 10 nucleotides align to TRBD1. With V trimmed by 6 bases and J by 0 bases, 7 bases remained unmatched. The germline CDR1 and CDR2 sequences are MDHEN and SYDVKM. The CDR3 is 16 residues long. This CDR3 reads CASSPGQGWVNTEAFF. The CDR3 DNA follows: TGTGCCAGCAGCCCGGGACAGGGGTGGGTGAACACTGAAGCTTTCTTT.

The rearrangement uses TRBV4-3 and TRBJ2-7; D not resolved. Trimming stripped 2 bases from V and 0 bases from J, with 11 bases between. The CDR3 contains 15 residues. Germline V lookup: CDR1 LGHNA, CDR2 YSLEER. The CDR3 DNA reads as TGCGCCAGCAGCCAACAGAACACTGGCTCCTACGAGCAGTACTTC. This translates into CASSQQNTGSYEQYF.

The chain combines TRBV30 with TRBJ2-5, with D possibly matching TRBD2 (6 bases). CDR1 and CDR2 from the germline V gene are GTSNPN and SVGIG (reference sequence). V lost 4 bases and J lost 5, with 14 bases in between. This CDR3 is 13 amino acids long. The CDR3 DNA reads TGTGCCTGGATCGGGGGTATGACGGAGACCCAGTACTTC. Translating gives CAWIGGMTETQYF.

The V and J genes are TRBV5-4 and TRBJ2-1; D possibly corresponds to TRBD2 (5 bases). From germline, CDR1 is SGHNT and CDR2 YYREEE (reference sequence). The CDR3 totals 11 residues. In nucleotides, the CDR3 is TGTGCGTCGGGAAACTACAATGAGCAGTTCTTC. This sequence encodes CASGNYNEQFF.

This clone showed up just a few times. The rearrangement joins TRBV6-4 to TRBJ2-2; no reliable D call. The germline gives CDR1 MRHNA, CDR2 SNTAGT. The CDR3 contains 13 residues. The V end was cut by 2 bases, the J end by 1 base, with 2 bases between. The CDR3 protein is CASSDRNTGELFF. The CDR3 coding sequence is TGTGCCAGCAGTGACAGGAACACCGGGGAGCTGTTTTTT.

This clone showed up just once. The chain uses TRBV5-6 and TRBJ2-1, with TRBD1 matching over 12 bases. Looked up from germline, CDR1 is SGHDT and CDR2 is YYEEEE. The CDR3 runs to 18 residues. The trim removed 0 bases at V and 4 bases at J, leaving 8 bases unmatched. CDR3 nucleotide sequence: TGTGCCAGCAGCTTGGGAGTGGGACAGGGGGCTTTATACAATGAGCAGTTCTTC. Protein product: CASSLGVGQGALYNEQFF.

The CDR3 nucleotides are TGTGCCAGCAGCCAAGGTCGGGGAGTACTTTACGAGCAGTACTTC. It encodes CASSQGRGVLYEQYF. The chain links TRBV14 to TRBJ2-7; D is possibly TRBD2 (5 bases). Germline lookup yields CDR1 SGHDN and CDR2 FVKESK. Trimming pared 1 base from V and 4 bases from J, leaving 14 bases between. This CDR3 comprises 15 residues.

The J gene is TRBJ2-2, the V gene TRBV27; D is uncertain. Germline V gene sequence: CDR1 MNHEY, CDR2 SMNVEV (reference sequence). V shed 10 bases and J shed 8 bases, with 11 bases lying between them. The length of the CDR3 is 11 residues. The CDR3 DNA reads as TGTGCCACACGCTGGGTGGGGGAGCTGTTTTTT. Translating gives CATRWVGELFF.

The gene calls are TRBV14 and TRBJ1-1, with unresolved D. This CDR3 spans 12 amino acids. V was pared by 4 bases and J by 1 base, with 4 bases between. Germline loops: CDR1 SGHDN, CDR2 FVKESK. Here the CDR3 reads CASSPTNTEAFF. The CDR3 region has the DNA TGTGCCAGCAGCCCTACGAACACTGAAGCTTTCTTT. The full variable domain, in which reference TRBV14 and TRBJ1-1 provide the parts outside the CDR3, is EAGVTQFPSHSVIEKGQTVTLRCDPISGHDNLYWYRRVMGKEIKFLLHFVKESKQDESGMPNNRFLAERTGGTYSTLKVQPAELEDSGVYFCASSPTNTEAFFGQGTRLTVV.

The CDR3 sequence is CASSPRLDGGELFF. The CDR3 region has the DNA TGTGCCAGCAGCCCTCGACTAGATGGCGGGGAGCTGTTTTTT. The chain is built from TRBV7-2 and TRBJ2-2; weak D call: TRBD2 (6 bases). This CDR3 is built from 14 residues. Trimming left V 5 bases short and J 7 bases short, with 14 bases between. Germline CDR1 reads SGHTA; CDR2 reads FQGNSA.

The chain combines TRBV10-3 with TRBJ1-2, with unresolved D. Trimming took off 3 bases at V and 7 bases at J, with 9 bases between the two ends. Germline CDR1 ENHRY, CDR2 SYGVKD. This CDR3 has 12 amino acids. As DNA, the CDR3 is TGTGCCATCAGTGACACCCGGGGTGGCTACACCTTC. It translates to CAISDTRGGYTF.

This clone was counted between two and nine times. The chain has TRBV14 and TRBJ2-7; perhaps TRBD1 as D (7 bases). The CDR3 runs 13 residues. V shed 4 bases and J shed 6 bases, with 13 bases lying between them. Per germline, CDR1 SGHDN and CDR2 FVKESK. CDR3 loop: CASSPTGTVEQYF. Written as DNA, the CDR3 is TGTGCCAGCAGCCCGACAGGGACTGTCGAGCAGTACTTC.